This is a list of T cell receptor beta chains from one sample in a study of blood T cell repertoires in COVID-19. Here immunoSEQ multiplex PCR was the method, and the copy in TCRdb shows in-frame clones only, minus some. The sample includes roughly 240,000 clones, around 90% of them seen just once. Sequencing input: PBMCs or T cells enriched from blood (not recorded which). The receptors stem from a woman aged 30 to 39 with acute COVID-19. Both conserved end residues are trimmed from each CDR3.

J gene | V gene | CDR3 protein
TRBJ2-7 | TRBV11-2 | ASSPPGGPYEQY
TRBJ1-1 | TRBV29-1 | SVAAFTGFPEAF
TRBJ1-2 | TRBV18 | ASSPRYGYT
TRBJ1-2 | TRBV2 | ASVTKGASYGYT
TRBJ2-7 | TRBV4-3 | ASSQTVSGGAGEQY
TRBJ2-5 | TRBV18 | ASSPRTGPGEETQY
TRBJ2-1 | TRBV27 | ASTSSRTGELNEQF
TRBJ1-3 | TRBV20-1 | SAGRGNTIY
TRBJ1-6 | TRBV12-3/TRBV12-4 | ASSLEGVGIH
TRBJ2-7 | TRBV2 | ASQGTEQY
TRBJ1-4 | TRBV7-2 | ASSPVGGANEKLF
TRBJ1-4 | TRBV7-9 | ASSLGDRGNNEKLF
TRBJ1-5 | TRBV30 | AWSVGTGFRQPQH
TRBJ1-3 | TRBV5-1 | ASSLVAVWSGNTIY